These 23 T cell receptor beta chains share one sample of origin, sequenced in a study of T-cell reconstitution after alpha-beta-depleted transplantation in children. Preparing the TCRbeta library involved the use of unique molecular identifiers. A single record per CDR3 protein comes from TCRdb applying MiXCR to the PCR reads. The sample lists about 980,000 distinct CDR3 sequences, roughly 29% occurring once. The specimen was PBMCs, mostly from graft donor cells, collected 360 days after TCRalphabeta/CD19-depleted stem cell transplant. These TCRs come from a boy younger than two who had a stem cell transplant for SCID, so the T cells may come from the graft donor.

In nucleotides, the CDR3 is TGTGCCAGCTCACCACCCAACCAAGATACGCAGTATTTT. Its protein product is CASSPPNQDTQYF. V is TRBV18 and J is TRBJ2-3; D not resolved. Trimming took 0 bases from V and 5 from J, leaving 6 bases between them. Germline V gene sequence: CDR1 KGHSH, CDR2 LQKENI. The CDR3 covers 13 residues.

The chain joins TRBV5-1 to TRBJ1-1; D unclear. Trimming left V 7 bases short and J 1 base short, with 5 bases between. The germline CDR1 and CDR2 sequences are SGHRS and YFSETQ. This CDR3 is 11 amino acids long. The CDR3 nucleotides are TGCGCCAGCGTGTGGAACACTGAAGCTTTCTTT. Amino acids: CASVWNTEAFF.

The chain recombines TRBV9 with TRBJ2-1; 11 bases align to TRBD2. Germline V gene lookup returns CDR1 SGDLS and CDR2 YYNGEE. V lost 3 bases to trimming and J lost 7 bases; unmatched junction nucleotides: 6. The CDR3 totals 15 residues. CDR3 nucleotides: TGTGCCAGCAGCGGACTAGCGGGGCTCGAAAATGAGCAGTTCTTC. Translated: CASSGLAGLENEQFF. Based on the CDR3 plus reference TRBV9 and TRBJ2-1, the full variable domain is DSGVTQTPKHLITATGQRVTLRCSPRSGDLSVYWYQQSLDQGLQFLIQYYNGEERAKGNILERFSAQQFPDLHSELNLSSLELGDSALYFCASSGLAGLENEQFFGPGTRLTVL.

This clonotype came up a few times. V and J are TRBV7-9 and TRBJ1-2, with 8 bases lining up with TRBD1. CDR3 length: 11 amino acids. Germline values: CDR1 SEHNR, CDR2 FQNEAQ (reference sequence). V was pared by 10 bases and J by 5 bases, with 3 bases of the junction left unmatched. CDR3 loop: CATTGDYGYTF. The CDR3 DNA reads as TGTGCCACGACAGGGGATTATGGCTACACCTTC.

The chain couples TRBV29-1 to TRBJ2-3; unclear D gene. Trimming stripped 6 bases from V and 2 bases from J, with 24 bases between. The CDR3 runs to 17 residues. Germline V lookup: CDR1 SQVTM, CDR2 ANQGSEA. The CDR3 region has the DNA TGCAGCGTCTTGGACCCTATGACACGAGTCTACACAGATACGCAGTATTTT. Amino acid sequence: CSVLDPMTRVYTDTQYF.

The table lists this clonotype with a few counts. The chain joins TRBV20-1 to TRBJ2-2, with 13 bases that match TRBD2. The V gene end was trimmed by 5 bases and the J gene end by 3 bases; junction bases not matched to a gene: 12. This CDR3 has 18 amino acids. The germline CDR1 and CDR2 sequences are DFQATT and SNEGSKA (reference sequence). The CDR3: CSAFDPTSGGSYTGELFF. CDR3 DNA: TGCAGTGCTTTCGACCCGACTAGCGGGGGGAGCTACACCGGGGAGCTGTTTTTT.

This clonotype turned up a few times. This chain joins TRBV15 and TRBJ2-1; D gene unclear. The CDR3 is 14 residues long. Germline V gives CDR1 LNHNV, CDR2 YYDKDF (reference sequence). The V gene lost 0 bases and the J gene lost 5 bases, with 8 bases spanning the gap. The CDR3 is CATSRDPVNNEQFF. The CDR3 DNA is TGTGCCACCAGCAGAGACCCGGTGAACAATGAGCAGTTCTTC.

Notes on this clonotype: The junction departs from germline at one end; a sequencing error may be responsible. The chain links TRBV7-9 to TRBJ2-1; D might be TRBD1 (5 bases). The CDR3 totals 16 residues. Per the germline V gene, CDR1 is SEHNR and CDR2 is FQNEAQ (reference sequence). This CDR3 reads CGSSSLGPAGSNEQFF. CDR3 nucleotide sequence: TGTGGCAGCAGCTCTTTAGGCCCCGCAGGGTCCAATGAGCAGTTCTTC. The full variable domain, completed using reference TRBV7-9 and TRBJ2-1, is DTGVSQNPRHKITKRGQNVTFRCDPISEHNRLYWYRQTLGQGPEFLTYFQNEAQLEKSRLLSDRFSAERPKGSFSTLEIQRTEQGDSAMYLCGSSSLGPAGSNEQFFGPGTRLTVL.

The V call is TRBV3-1, the J call TRBJ2-1; TRBD2 aligns across 7 bases. The J segment lost 3 bases and the V segment lost 4 bases, leaving 9 bases of the junction unmatched. Germline V gives CDR1 LGHDT, CDR2 YNNKEL (reference sequence). The CDR3 spans 16 residues. The CDR3 DNA reads TGTGCCAGCAGCCCCGAGCGGGGAAGGGTCTACAATGAGCAGTTCTTC. Translated: CASSPERGRVYNEQFF.

The chain recombines TRBV4-1 with TRBJ1-2; D call uncertain. The CDR3 has 15 amino acids. Trimming took 1 base from V and 5 from J, leaving 14 bases between them. In germline, CDR1 is MGHRA, CDR2 YSYEKL. In DNA, the CDR3 is TGCGCCAGCAGCCAAGTCAAAACTGAGGGTTATGGCTACACCTTC. This sequence encodes CASSQVKTEGYGYTF.

The chain has TRBV10-2 and TRBJ1-5; D is perhaps TRBD1 (5 bases). Germline values: CDR1 WSHSY, CDR2 SAAADI. The CDR3 totals 14 residues. With 4 bases removed from V and 7 bases from J, the gap between germline ends came to 14 bases. The DNA of the CDR3 is TGCGCCAGCAGTGCGGGACCTAAGGTGCAGCCCCAGCATTTT. Its protein is CASSAGPKVQPQHF.

The J gene is TRBJ2-2, the V gene TRBV12-3 or TRBV12-4; TRBD1 matches 9 bases. The V segment lost 7 bases and the J segment 3 bases; nucleotides outside the gene matches: 6. CDR3 length: 15 residues. Here the CDR3 DNA reads TGTGCCAGCAAACCGGGACAGGGTTACACCGGGGAGCTGTTTTTT. Translation: CASKPGQGYTGELFF.

The V call is TRBV6-5, the J call TRBJ1-1, with unresolved D. The germline CDR1 and CDR2 sequences are MNHEY and SVGAGI. V lost 2 bases to trimming and J lost 6 bases, with 13 bases between them. The CDR3 is made up of 14 amino acids. CDR3 amino acids: CASSYRDWIAEAFF. In DNA form, the CDR3 reads TGTGCCAGCAGTTACCGGGATTGGATTGCTGAAGCTTTCTTT.

The chain has TRBV12-3 or TRBV12-4 and TRBJ2-5, with 13 bases fitting TRBD2. With 5 bases clipped from V and 2 bases from J, the junction kept 5 bases outside the gene matches. CDR3 length equals 16 residues. CDR3 in DNA: TGTGCCAGCAGTCGGACTAGCGGGGGACCTCAAGAGACCCAGTACTTC. Translating it yields CASSRTSGGPQETQYF.

V gene TRBV15 combines with J gene TRBJ2-5, with no clear D. The ends were cut back, 0 bases at V and 5 bases at J, with 7 bases in the middle. Germline CDR1 and CDR2: LNHNV and YYDKDF (reference sequence). The CDR3 extends over 13 amino acids. The CDR3 sequence is CATSRDGYETQYF. The CDR3 DNA is TGTGCCACCAGCAGAGATGGGTACGAGACCCAGTACTTC.

V gene TRBV20-1 combines with J gene TRBJ2-1; D is undetermined. Germline V gene lookup returns CDR1 DFQATT and CDR2 SNEGSKA (reference sequence). The CDR3 consists of 14 residues. V lost 1 base to trimming and J lost 2 bases, with 9 bases between them. The CDR3 sequence: CSARGGRTYNEQFF. CDR3 bases: TGCAGTGCTAGAGGCGGAAGGACCTACAATGAGCAGTTCTTC.

The genes are TRBV15 and TRBJ2-5; D gene ambiguous. CDR1 and CDR2 from the germline V gene are LNHNV and YYDKDF (reference sequence). V was trimmed by 5 bases and J by 2 bases, leaving 21 bases between them. The CDR3 totals 17 residues. DNA of the CDR3: TGTGCCACCAGCCTCCGGGTTCGATCGGGTACTCAAGAGACCCAGTACTTC. Amino acids: CATSLRVRSGTQETQYF.

J is TRBJ2-7 and V is TRBV30; the match to TRBD1 covers 9 bases. V lost 3 bases, J lost 3 bases, and 6 bases stayed unmatched. This CDR3 has 14 residues. In germline, CDR1 is GTSNPN, CDR2 SVGIG (reference sequence). CDR3 coding DNA: TGTGCCTGGAGAACAGGGGGCCCCCACTACGAGCAGTACTTC. Translation gives CAWRTGGPHYEQYF.

This clonotype was observed a few times. The CDR3 sequence is CASSFGGIYNEQFF. CDR3 DNA sequence: TGTGCCAGCAGTTTCGGAGGGATTTACAATGAGCAGTTCTTC. The chain carries TRBV12-3 or TRBV12-4 and TRBJ2-1; TRBD2 is a possible D gene (6 bases). V lost 3 bases to trimming and J lost 4 bases, with 10 bases between them. The CDR3 contains 14 residues.

This chain links TRBV20-1 with TRBJ2-3; 13 bases are shared with TRBD2. V lost 5 bases and J lost 1; bases outside the gene matches: 9. The V gene's germline CDR1 is DFQATT and CDR2 SNEGSKA (reference sequence). CDR3 length: 17 residues. The CDR3 DNA is TGCAGTGCTCCGCGCCCGGGACTAGCGGGACGCACAGATACGCAGTATTTT. Translated: CSAPRPGLAGRTDTQYF.

This clonotype was detected only a few times. J is TRBJ2-1 and V is TRBV5-1; perhaps TRBD2 as D (6 bases). Looked up from germline, CDR1 is SGHRS and CDR2 is YFSETQ. V lost 0 bases, J lost 2 bases, and 9 bases lay in between. The CDR3 is 15 residues long. CDR3 sequence: CASSLGEATYNEQFF. The CDR3 nucleotides are TGCGCCAGCAGCTTGGGGGAGGCAACCTACAATGAGCAGTTCTTC.

The chain links TRBV4-1 to TRBJ2-7, with 12 bases that match TRBD1. The CDR3 is made up of 15 amino acids. Germline V gene data show CDR1 as MGHRA and CDR2 as YSYEKL. With 3 bases clipped from V and 6 bases from J, the junction kept 6 bases outside the gene matches. The CDR3 region has the DNA TGCGCCAGCAGCCACACCGGGACAGGGGGCGCCGAGCAGTACTTC. Protein product: CASSHTGTGGAEQYF.

There are a few counts of this clonotype. The V and J genes are TRBV5-1 and TRBJ2-2; 8 bases are shared with TRBD1. The CDR3 extends over 15 amino acids. Germline V gives CDR1 SGHRS, CDR2 YFSETQ. With V trimmed by 4 bases and J by 5 bases, 7 bases remained unmatched. CDR3 DNA: TGCGCCAGCAGCCCATGGACAGGGTGGACCGGGGAGCTGTTTTTT. Protein: CASSPWTGWTGELFF.